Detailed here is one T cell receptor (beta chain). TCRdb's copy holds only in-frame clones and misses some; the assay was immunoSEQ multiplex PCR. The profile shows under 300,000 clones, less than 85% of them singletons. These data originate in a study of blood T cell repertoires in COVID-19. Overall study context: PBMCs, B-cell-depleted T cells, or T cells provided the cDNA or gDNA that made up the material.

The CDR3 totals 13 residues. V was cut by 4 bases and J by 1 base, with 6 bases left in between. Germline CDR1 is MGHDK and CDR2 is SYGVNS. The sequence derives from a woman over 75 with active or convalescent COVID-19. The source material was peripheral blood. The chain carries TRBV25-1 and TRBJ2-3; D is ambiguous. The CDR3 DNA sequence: TGTGCCAGCAGTGTAACAGGCACAGATACGCAGTATTTT. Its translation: CASSVTGTDTQYF.